This record concerns one T cell receptor beta chain sequence. The sample is drawn from a study of blood T cell repertoires in COVID-19. TCRdb's copy holds only in-frame clones and misses some; the assay was immunoSEQ multiplex PCR. The sample contains roughly 68,000 clones, roughly four fifths of which appear only once. With 4 bases clipped from V and 4 bases from J, the junction kept 3 bases outside the gene matches. The CDR3 consists of 13 residues. From germline, CDR1 is SEHNR and CDR2 FQNEAQ (reference sequence). The TCR sequence derives from a man aged 55 to 69 with COVID-19, enrolled during active disease. This sequence joins TRBV7-9 and TRBJ2-7; 8 bases agree with TRBD1. The sequenced sample was peripheral blood. CDR3 sequence (DNA): TGTGCCAGCAGCTCCGGGACAGGATACGAGCAGTACTTC. The encoded protein is CASSSGTGYEQYF.